The 10 T cell receptor beta chains below were found in one sample sequenced in a study of CD8 T cells in ankylosing spondylitis. MiXCR, run by TCRdb on the 5' RACE reads, gives a single entry per CDR3 protein. The sample records roughly 180,000 distinct CDR3 sequences, approximately 9% being singletons. The sequenced sample consisted of blood, either unsorted or a sorted T cell fraction (not recorded which). The receptors come from a female donor with ankylosing spondylitis or in good health (not recorded which).

In this sample, this clonotype turned up a few times. The V call is TRBV11-2, the J call TRBJ2-7; TRBD2 is a possible D gene (5 bases). The V gene's germline CDR1 is SGHAT and CDR2 FQNNGV. This CDR3 has 18 amino acids. V lost 1 base and J lost 4, with 23 bases in between. CDR3 amino acids: CASSLGPPERFKEYEQYF. The CDR3, as DNA: TGTGCCAGCAGCTTAGGCCCGCCGGAGCGGTTTAAGGAATACGAGCAGTACTTC.

The table lists this clonotype with a few counts. This sequence joins TRBV9 and TRBJ2-3, with D possibly being TRBD1 (5 bases). The CDR3 spans 15 residues. Germline CDR1 and CDR2: SGDLS and YYNGEE. Trimming took off 0 bases at V and 2 bases at J, with 10 bases between the two ends. CDR3 protein: CASSVGGAPTDTQYF. DNA for the CDR3: TGTGCCAGCAGCGTAGGGGGCGCGCCCACAGATACGCAGTATTTT.

This clonotype was recorded many times. The chain recombines TRBV29-1 with TRBJ2-7; D gene unclear. With 6 bases removed from V and 4 bases from J, the gap between germline ends came to 16 bases. CDR3 length: 13 amino acids. Germline V gene sequence: CDR1 SQVTM, CDR2 ANQGSEA. CDR3 in amino acids: CSVSSPLGYEQYF. DNA of the CDR3: TGCAGCGTCTCCTCCCCGTTGGGGTACGAGCAGTACTTC.

This clonotype was seen repeatedly, ten times or more. The chain couples TRBV27 to TRBJ2-1; the D gene is possibly TRBD1 (5 bases). CDR1 is MNHEY and CDR2 is SMNVEV in the germline V gene (reference sequence). Trimming cost V 2 bases and J 2 bases, with 10 bases left between them. The CDR3 has 15 residues. The DNA of the CDR3 is TGTGCCAGCAGTTTAGGGGCAGTACCCTACAATGAGCAGTTCTTC. Its translation is CASSLGAVPYNEQFF.

This clonotype was counted between two and nine times. The junction does not match germline at one end; this may be a read error. The J gene is TRBJ2-2, the V gene TRBV12-3 or TRBV12-4, with 12 bases that match TRBD2. The CDR3 has 15 amino acids. This CDR3 is CASSLAGGPGGELFF. DNA of the CDR3: TGTGCCAGCAGTCTAGCGGGAGGGCCTGGCGGGGAGCTGTTTTTT.

In its sample, this clonotype was seen a few times. V usage is TRBV6-5 and J usage is TRBJ2-1, with D possibly matching TRBD2 (5 bases). This CDR3 region has 11 residues. Germline V lookup: CDR1 MNHEY, CDR2 SVGAGI. V was cut by 4 bases and J by 10 bases, with 8 bases left in between. The CDR3 loop reads CASSSGVEQFF. CDR3 nucleotide sequence: TGTGCCAGCAGTTCCGGGGTAGAGCAGTTCTTC.

The gene calls are TRBV2 and TRBJ2-1; 8 bases line up with TRBD2. The ends lost 2 bases at V and 8 bases at J; junction bases unmatched: 8. This CDR3 region has 15 residues. From germline, CDR1 is SNHLY and CDR2 FYNNEI. DNA for the CDR3: TGTGCCAGCAGTGAAACCCTAGCGGGCGTGGATGAGCAGTTCTTC. This sequence encodes CASSETLAGVDEQFF.

This clonotype was picked up many times. The chain combines TRBV29-1 with TRBJ2-1, with D hard to call. CDR1 and CDR2 from the germline V gene are SQVTM and ANQGSEA. CDR3 length: 11 residues. V lost 4 bases and J lost 8, with 9 bases in between. CDR3 sequence: CSVVGSDEQFF. The CDR3 DNA reads as TGCAGCGTTGTGGGATCCGATGAGCAGTTCTTC.

This clonotype was counted a few times. This chain connects TRBV9 to TRBJ2-7; 11 positions agree with TRBD2. This CDR3 is 14 amino acids long. V trimming: 0 bases; J trimming: 10 bases; junction bases outside the gene matches: 6. Germline CDR1 SGDLS, CDR2 YYNGEE. The CDR3 region has the DNA TGTGCCAGCAGCGTAGAGAATAGCGGGAGGGTTCAGTACTTC. This sequence encodes CASSVENSGRVQYF.

This clonotype occurred a few times. CDR3 nucleotides: TGTGCCAGCAGCCCTGATGGCAGAAACTATGGCTACACCTTC. Translating it yields CASSPDGRNYGYTF. The rearrangement joins TRBV5-6 to TRBJ1-2; D is undetermined. This CDR3 comprises 14 residues. V gave up 4 bases and J gave up 2 bases, with 12 bases separating them. The V gene's germline CDR1 is SGHDT and CDR2 YYEEEE.